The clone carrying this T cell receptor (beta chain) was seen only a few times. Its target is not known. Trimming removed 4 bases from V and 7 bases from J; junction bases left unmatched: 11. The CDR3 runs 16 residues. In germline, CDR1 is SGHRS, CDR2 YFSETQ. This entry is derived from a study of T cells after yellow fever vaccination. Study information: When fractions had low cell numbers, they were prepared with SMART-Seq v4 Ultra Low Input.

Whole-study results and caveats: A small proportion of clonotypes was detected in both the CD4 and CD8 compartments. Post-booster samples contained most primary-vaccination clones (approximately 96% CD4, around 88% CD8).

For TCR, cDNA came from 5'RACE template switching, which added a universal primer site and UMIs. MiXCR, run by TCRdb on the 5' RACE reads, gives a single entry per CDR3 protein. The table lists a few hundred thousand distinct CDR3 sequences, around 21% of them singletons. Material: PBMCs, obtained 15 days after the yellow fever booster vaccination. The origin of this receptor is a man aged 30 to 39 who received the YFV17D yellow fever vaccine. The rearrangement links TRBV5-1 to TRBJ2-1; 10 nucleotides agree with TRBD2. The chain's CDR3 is CASSQTASGRGNEQFF. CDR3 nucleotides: TGCGCCAGCAGCCAGACCGCTAGCGGGAGAGGGAATGAGCAGTTCTTC.